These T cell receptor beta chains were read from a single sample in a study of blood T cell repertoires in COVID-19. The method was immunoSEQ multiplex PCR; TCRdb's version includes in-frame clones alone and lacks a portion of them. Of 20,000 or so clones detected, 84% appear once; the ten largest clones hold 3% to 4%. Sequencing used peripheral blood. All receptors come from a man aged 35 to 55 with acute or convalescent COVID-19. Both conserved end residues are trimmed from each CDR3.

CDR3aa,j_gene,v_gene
AGRVETGVNFECTEAF,TRBJ1-1,TRBV23-1
ASSPRSGTATEAF,TRBJ1-1,TRBV18
ASSQVVTGELF,TRBJ2-2,TRBV4-1
ASSFDREWDEQY,TRBJ2-7,TRBV6-6
ASSSLLERDSETQY,TRBJ2-5,TRBV7-9
ASSSKDRRYSNQPQH,TRBJ1-5,TRBV7-8
ASSYKMGELYEQY,TRBJ2-7,TRBV5-4
ASSVEAGYNQPQH,TRBJ1-5,TRBV19
ASSLLGSYTGELF,TRBJ2-2,TRBV27
ATSERDGSSYNEQF,TRBJ2-1,TRBV24-1
ASSTNLQDSTEAF,TRBJ1-1,TRBV19
SVELASYEQY,TRBJ2-7,TRBV29-1
AWSDTYNEQF,TRBJ2-1,TRBV30
ASVKRDRGPEAF,TRBJ1-1,TRBV6-5
AWSVGQGRLF,TRBJ1-4,TRBV30
ASRPGLAPDTQY,TRBJ2-3,TRBV19
ASSVVLPGSGTGELF,TRBJ2-2,TRBV9
ASSLVPGETQY,TRBJ2-5,TRBV11-3
AWNEGTVDQPQH,TRBJ1-5,TRBV30
ASSPDRGFEKLF,TRBJ1-4,TRBV7-2